The 3 T cell receptor beta chains reported below all come from one sample, sequenced in a study of Ad26.COV2.S vaccination and SARS-CoV-2 variants. Treatment given: around 19 received Ad26.COV2.S at low or high dose, single or two shots; five or six received placebo; per-sample allocation not given. The study sampled participants on day 63 after the first vaccine or placebo injection. Generated by immunoSEQ multiplex PCR, the TCRdb table keeps only in-frame clones and is missing some. There are about 400,000 clones in the sample; 75% to 90% occur only once, and 1.5% to 2% lies in the top ten. The specimen comprised peripheral blood, sampled in a trial of Ad26.COV2.S vaccine versus placebo. The receptors come from a person aged 18-65 years who received the Ad26.COV2.S COVID-19 vaccine or a placebo.

The chain is built from TRBV11-3 and TRBJ2-5; D not resolved. The CDR3 spans 14 residues. V was pared by 6 bases and J by 2 bases, with 13 bases between. Germline V gives CDR1 SGHNT, CDR2 YENEEA. CDR3 DNA sequence: TGTGCCAGCAGTCGGAAGAGTGGGCAAGAGACCCAGTACTTC. It translates to CASSRKSGQETQYF.

The chain carries TRBV19 and TRBJ2-5, with D perhaps given as TRBD1 or TRBD2 (5 bases each). Germline V gene lookup returns CDR1 LNHDA and CDR2 SQIVND (reference sequence). CDR3 length: 17 amino acids. The V gene lost 4 bases and the J gene lost 3 bases, with 21 bases spanning the gap. In nucleotides, the CDR3 is TGTGCCAGTAGTACAACCCCACCGGGGATGGGGGAAGAGACCCAGTACTTC. Its translation: CASSTTPPGMGEETQYF.

The chain joins TRBV9 to TRBJ2-3, with D possibly being TRBD1 or TRBD2 (6 bases each). The CDR3 spans 18 residues. In germline, CDR1 is SGDLS, CDR2 YYNGEE. Between the trimmed V and J ends, which lost 0 bases and 2 bases, there was a span of 19 bases. CDR3 residues: CASSVEPGGPTYTDTQYF. Here the CDR3 DNA reads TGTGCCAGCAGCGTAGAGCCCGGGGGCCCTACCTACACAGATACGCAGTATTTT.